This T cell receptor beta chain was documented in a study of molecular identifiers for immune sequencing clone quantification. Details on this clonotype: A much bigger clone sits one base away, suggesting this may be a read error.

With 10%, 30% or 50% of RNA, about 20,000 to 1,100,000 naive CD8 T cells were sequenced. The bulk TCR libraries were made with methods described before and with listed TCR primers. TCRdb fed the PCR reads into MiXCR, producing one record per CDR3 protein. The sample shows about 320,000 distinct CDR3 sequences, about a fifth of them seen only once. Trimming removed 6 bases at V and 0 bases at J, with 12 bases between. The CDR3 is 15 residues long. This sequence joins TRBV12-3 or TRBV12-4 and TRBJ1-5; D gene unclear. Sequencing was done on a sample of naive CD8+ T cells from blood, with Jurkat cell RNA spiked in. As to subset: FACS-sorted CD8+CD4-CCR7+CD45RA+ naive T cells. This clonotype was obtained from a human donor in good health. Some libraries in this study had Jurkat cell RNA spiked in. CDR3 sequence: CASSLTLYSNQPQHF. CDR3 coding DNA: TGTGCCAGCAGCCTGACACTTTATAGCAATCAGCCCCAGCATTTT.